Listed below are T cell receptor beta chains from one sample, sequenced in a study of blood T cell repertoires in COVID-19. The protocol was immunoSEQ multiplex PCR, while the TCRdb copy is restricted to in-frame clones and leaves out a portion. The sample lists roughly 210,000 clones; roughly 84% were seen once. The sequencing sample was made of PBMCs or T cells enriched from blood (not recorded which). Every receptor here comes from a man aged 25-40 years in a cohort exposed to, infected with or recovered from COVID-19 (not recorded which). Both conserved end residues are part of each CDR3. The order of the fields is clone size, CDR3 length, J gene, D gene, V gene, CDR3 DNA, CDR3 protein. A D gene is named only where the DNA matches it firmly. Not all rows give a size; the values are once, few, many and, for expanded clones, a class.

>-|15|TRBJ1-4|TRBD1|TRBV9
TGTGCCAGCAGCGTAGCTACAGGGGGCGGTGAAAAACTGTTTTTT
CASSVATGGGEKLFF
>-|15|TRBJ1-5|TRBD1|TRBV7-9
TGTGCCAGCAGCTTAGGAGGGGGCCACAATCAGCCCCAGCATTTT
CASSLGGGHNQPQHF
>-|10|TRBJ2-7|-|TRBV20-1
TGCAGTGCTAGAGACCGCGAGCAGTACTTC
CSARDREQYF
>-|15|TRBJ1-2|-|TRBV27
TGTGCCAGCAGATCGAACAGGGCCCAATCTGATGGCTACACCTTC
CASRSNRAQSDGYTF
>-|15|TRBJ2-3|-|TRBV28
TGTGCCAGCAGTTTCTTCGTACAAAACACAGATACGCAGTATTTT
CASSFFVQNTDTQYF
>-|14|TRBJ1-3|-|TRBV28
TGTGCCAGTCTGACTAGGGGTGGTGGAAACACCATATATTTT
CASLTRGGGNTIYF
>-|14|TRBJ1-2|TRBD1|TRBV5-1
TGCGCCAGCAGCTTGGGGGGACAGGAGTATGGCTACACCTTC
CASSLGGQEYGYTF
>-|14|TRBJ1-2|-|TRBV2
TGTGCCAGCAGTGTAAAAGCGGGAGGGTATGGCTACACCTTC
CASSVKAGGYGYTF
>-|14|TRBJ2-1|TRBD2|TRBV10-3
TGTGCCATCAGCGCTAGCGGGAGTTTTGATGAGCAGTTCTTC
CAISASGSFDEQFF
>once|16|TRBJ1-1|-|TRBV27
TGTGCCAGCAGTTACTACACCATAGCCTCGAACACTGAAGCTTTCTTT
CASSYYTIASNTEAFF
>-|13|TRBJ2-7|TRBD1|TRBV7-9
TGTGCCAGCAGCTGGGGACAGGGGTACGAGCAGTACTTC
CASSWGQGYEQYF
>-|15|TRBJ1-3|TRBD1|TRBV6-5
TGTGCCAGTCGGGGACAGTCTTACTCTGGAAACACCATATATTTT
CASRGQSYSGNTIYF
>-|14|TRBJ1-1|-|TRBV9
TGTGCCAGCAGCGTAGCTGACAGTTACACTGAAGCTTTCTTT
CASSVADSYTEAFF
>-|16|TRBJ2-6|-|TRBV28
TGTGCCAGCAGTTTTATGGGGGCCACTGGGGCCAACGTCCTGACTTTC
CASSFMGATGANVLTF
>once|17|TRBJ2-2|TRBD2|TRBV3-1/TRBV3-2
TGTGCCAGCAGCCAACTCCTAGCGGGCGGGAACACCGGGGAGCTGTTTTTT
CASSQLLAGGNTGELFF
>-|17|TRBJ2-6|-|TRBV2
TGTGCCAGCACGCCCGACCGGGGGTCGGGTGGGGCCAACGTCCTGACTTTC
CASTPDRGSGGANVLTF
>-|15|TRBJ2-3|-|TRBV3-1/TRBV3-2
TGTGCCAGCAGCCAAGGCGAGCTCTATACAGATACGCAGTATTTT
CASSQGELYTDTQYF
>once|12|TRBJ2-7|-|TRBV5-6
TGTGCCAGCAGCTTTAGCTCCTACGAGCAGTACTTC
CASSFSSYEQYF
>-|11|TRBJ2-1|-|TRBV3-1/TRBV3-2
TGTGCCAGCAGCCAAGAGAAGCAGGAGTTCTTC
CASSQEKQEFF
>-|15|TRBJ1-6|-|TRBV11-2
TGTGCCAGCAGCCCTGCGCCCTCCTATAATTCACCCCTCCACTTT
CASSPAPSYNSPLHF
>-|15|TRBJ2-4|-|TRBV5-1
TGCGCCAGCAGCGCCGGACAGGTCCCTAGGGGGGTTCAGTACTTC
CASSAGQVPRGVQYF
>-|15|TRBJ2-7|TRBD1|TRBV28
TGTGCCAGCAGTTCTCAGGACAGGGGGGTCTACGAGCAGTACTTC
CASSSQDRGVYEQYF
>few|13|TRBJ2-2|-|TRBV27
TGTGCCAGCAGCAACAGGGTATCCGGGGAGCTGTTTTTT
CASSNRVSGELFF
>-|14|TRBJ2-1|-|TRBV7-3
TGTGCCAGCAGCTTAGAGGGCCCCAACAATGAGCAGTTCTTC
CASSLEGPNNEQFF
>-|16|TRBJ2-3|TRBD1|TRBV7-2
TGTGCCAGCAGCTTTTCGGGACAGGGGGCGGCAGATACGCAGTATTTT
CASSFSGQGAADTQYF
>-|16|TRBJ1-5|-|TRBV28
TGTGCCAGCAGTACAGGGACATTTGATAGCAATCAGCCCCAGCATTTT
CASSTGTFDSNQPQHF
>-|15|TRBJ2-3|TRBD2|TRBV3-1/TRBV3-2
TGTGCCAGCAGCCAATCTAGCGGGAGTATGTTTACGCAGTATTTT
CASSQSSGSMFTQYF
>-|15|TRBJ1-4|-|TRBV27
TGTGCCAGCAGTTCCCGAGGACGGACATATGAAAAACTGTTTTTT
CASSSRGRTYEKLFF
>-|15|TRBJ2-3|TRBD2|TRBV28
TGTGCCAGCACCCCGCTAGCGGGAGATTGGTATACGCAGTATTTT
CASTPLAGDWYTQYF
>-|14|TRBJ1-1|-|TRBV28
TGTGCCAGCAGGTCCCCGGGATCCTACACTGAAGCTTTCTTT
CASRSPGSYTEAFF
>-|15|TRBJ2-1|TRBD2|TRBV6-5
TGTGCCAGCAGTCGACCCTCGACTAGCGCCAATGAGCAGTTCTTC
CASSRPSTSANEQFF
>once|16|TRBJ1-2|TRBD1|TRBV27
TGTGCCAGCAGTCCATACGGACAGGGATTCGCAGGTGGCTACACCTTC
CASSPYGQGFAGGYTF
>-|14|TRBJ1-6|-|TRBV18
TGTGCCAGCTCCGGAGGGGCCGATAATTCACCCCTCCACTTT
CASSGGADNSPLHF
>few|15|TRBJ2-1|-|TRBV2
TGTGCCAGCAGTGAAGACGGGAGCTCCTACAATGAGCAGTTCTTC
CASSEDGSSYNEQFF
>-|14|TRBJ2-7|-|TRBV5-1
TGCGCCAGCAGCATCACAGGGCCCGCCTACGAGCAGTACTTC
CASSITGPAYEQYF
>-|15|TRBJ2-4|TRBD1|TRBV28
TGTGCCAGCACCAGGACAGGGGGTCCCAAAAACATTCAGTACTTC
CASTRTGGPKNIQYF
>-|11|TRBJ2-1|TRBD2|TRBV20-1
TGCAGTGCTAGCGCCGGGACTATTTCTCTCTTC
CSASAGTISLF
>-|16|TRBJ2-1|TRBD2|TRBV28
TGTGCCAGCACCGTTTTCCTCAGCGGGAGGAACAATGAGCAGTTCTTC
CASTVFLSGRNNEQFF
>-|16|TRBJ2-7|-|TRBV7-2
TGTGCCAGCAGCTTAGTGGCCCGGGGGTCCAACTACGAGCAGTACTTC
CASSLVARGSNYEQYF
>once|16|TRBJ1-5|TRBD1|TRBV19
TGTGCCAGTAGTCCGACAGGGGATGGGGGCAATCAGCCCCAGCATTTT
CASSPTGDGGNQPQHF
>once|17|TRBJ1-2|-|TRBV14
TGTGCCAGCAGCCAAGATAAGGGGTTCGTACCTAACTATGGCTACACCTTC
CASSQDKGFVPNYGYTF
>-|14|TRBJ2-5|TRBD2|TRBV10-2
TGCGCCAGCAGTCCCACGGGGGGCCAAGAGACCCAGTACTTC
CASSPTGGQETQYF
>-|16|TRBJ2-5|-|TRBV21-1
TGTGCCAGCAGCAACCAGACAGGGTGGTACCAAGAGACCCAGTACTTC
CASSNQTGWYQETQYF
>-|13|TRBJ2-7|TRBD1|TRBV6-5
TGTGCCAGCAGGCTTCGACAGGGCTACGAGCAGTACTTC
CASRLRQGYEQYF
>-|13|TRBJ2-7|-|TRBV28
TGTGCCAGCCAGGGGATATCTTCCTACGAGCAGTACTTC
CASQGISSYEQYF
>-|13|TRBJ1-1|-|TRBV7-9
TGTGCCAGCAGCTTAGAGGGAGGGGCGGAAGCTTTCTTT
CASSLEGGAEAFF
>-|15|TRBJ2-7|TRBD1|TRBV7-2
TGTGCCAGCAGCCCCACCGCCGGGACAGGCTACGAGCAGTACTTC
CASSPTAGTGYEQYF
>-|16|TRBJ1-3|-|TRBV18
TGTGCCAGCTCACCAAATAGGGGCAGCTCTGGAAACACCATATATTTT
CASSPNRGSSGNTIYF
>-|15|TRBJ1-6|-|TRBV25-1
TGTGCCAGCAGTGAATTGGGCGGGGAATATTCACCCCTCCACTTT
CASSELGGEYSPLHF